One sample yielded the 11 T cell receptor beta chains listed below, sequenced in a study of blood T cells in healthy people across ages. Next came a second PCR, run for about 7 to 11 cycles, which used a sample-barcoded 5' primer along with a J-beta primer mix. TCRdb reprocessed the 5' RACE reads with MiXCR, giving one entry per CDR3 protein. The sample shows 600,000 or so distinct CDR3 sequences, approximately 30% of them seen only once. The sequencing sample was made of blood. All receptors derive from a woman older than 75 in good health.

This clonotype turned up a few times. This rearrangement joins TRBV6-6 to TRBJ1-2; possibly TRBD1 for D (5 bases). V dropped 7 bases and J dropped 6 bases, with 12 bases sitting between them. Germline CDR1 and CDR2: MNHNY and SVGAGI (reference sequence). CDR3 size: 12 residues. The DNA for the CDR3 is TGTGCCAGCACCCCCAGGGCAGATGGCTACACCTTC. This sequence encodes CASTPRADGYTF.

This clonotype was counted only a few times. A read error may explain this, as a much larger clone is one base away. The gene calls are TRBV6-5 and TRBJ2-7; 9 bases are shared with TRBD1. Germline V gene lookup returns CDR1 MNHEY and CDR2 SVGAGI. CDR3 length: 15 residues. V was pared by 2 bases and J by 7 bases, with 9 bases of the junction left unmatched. The CDR3 region is CASSYRTGAYNEQYF. The CDR3 DNA sequence: TGTGCCAGCAGTTACCGGACAGGGGCCTACAATGAGCAGTACTTC.

This clonotype was seen ten or more times. This rearrangement joins TRBV7-2 to TRBJ2-3; 8 bases fit TRBD1. This CDR3 has 16 amino acids. Germline trimming cut 4 bases from V and 2 bases from J; bases unmatched to any gene: 8. The germline CDR1 and CDR2 sequences are SGHTA and FQGNSA. The CDR3 bases are TGTGCCAGCAGCTCCGGGACAGGTCGGCACACAGATACGCAGTATTTT. It yields the protein CASSSGTGRHTDTQYF. Full variable domain (outside the CDR3, taken from reference TRBV7-2 and TRBJ2-3): GAGVSQSPSNKVTEKGKDVELRCDPISGHTALYWYRQSLGQGLEFLIYFQGNSAPDKSGLPSDRFSAERTGGSVSTLTIQRTQQEDSAVYLCASSSGTGRHTDTQYFGPGTRLTVL.

This clonotype was seen a handful of times. The chain recombines TRBV27 with TRBJ2-1; perhaps TRBD1 as D (6 bases). Looked up from germline, CDR1 is MNHEY and CDR2 is SMNVEV (reference sequence). Deletions cut 6 bases from V and 13 bases from J, with 19 bases between. The CDR3 consists of 13 residues. CDR3: CASSRQEGETQFF. CDR3 coding DNA: TGTGCCAGCAGCCGACAAGAGGGGGAGACCCAGTTCTTC.

A remark on this clonotype: A much larger clone differs from this one at a single base, so this may be a read error. This sequence joins TRBV7-9 and TRBJ2-1; 7 nucleotides align to TRBD2. The germline V gene has CDR1 SEHNR and CDR2 FQNEAQ (reference sequence). This CDR3 is 16 amino acids long. Trimming took 5 bases from V and 6 from J; bases not matched to a gene: 13. Here the CDR3 reads CASSPGRAGPFNEQFF. In DNA, the CDR3 is TGTGCCAGCAGCCCAGGACGAGCGGGGCCCTTCAATGAGCAGTTCTTC.

In the case of this clonotype: It may be a read error: a sequence one base away is much more abundant. The J gene is TRBJ1-2, the V gene TRBV3-1; the D is unclear. Germline V gene lookup returns CDR1 LGHDT and CDR2 YNNKEL (reference sequence). This CDR3 region has 13 residues. CDR3 sequence: CASSQTGLYGCTF. DNA for the CDR3: TGTGCCAGCAGCCAAACTGGGCTCTATGGCTGCACCTTC.

The chain is built from TRBV5-1 and TRBJ1-2; 7 nucleotides line up with TRBD1. Per germline, CDR1 SGHRS and CDR2 YFSETQ. The junction had 7 bases not matched to a gene; V was cut back by 0 bases and J by 8 bases. The CDR3 has 14 residues. CDR3 amino acids: CASSLADRAGGYTF. CDR3 DNA sequence: TGCGCCAGCAGCTTGGCCGACAGGGCTGGGGGCTACACCTTC.

There are a few counts of this clonotype. The junction differs from germline at one of its ends, possibly a read error. This chain uses TRBV5-1 with TRBJ1-5; D not certain. This CDR3 comprises 15 residues. CDR1 SGHRS and CDR2 YFSETQ come from the germline V gene. CDR3 region: CASSLGGGSNQLQHF. Here the CDR3 DNA reads TGCGCCAGCAGCTTGGGCGGCGGAAGCAATCAGCTCCAGCATTTT.

This clonotype was observed a few times. CDR3 nucleotides: TGTGCCTGGAGTAAACCGGGACGTCCGCACGAGCAGTACTTC. It yields the protein CAWSKPGRPHEQYF. This chain joins TRBV30 and TRBJ2-7; either TRBD1 or TRBD2 may supply D (5 bases each). The CDR3 is 14 residues long. V dropped 2 bases and J dropped 5 bases, with 16 bases sitting between them. Germline V gene data show CDR1 as GTSNPN and CDR2 as SVGIG (reference sequence).

This clonotype has only a few counts. A read error may explain this, as a much larger clone is one base away. The chain uses TRBV6-2 or TRBV6-3 and TRBJ2-5; D tentatively fits TRBD1 or TRBD2 (5 bases each). Trimming removed 5 bases at V and 5 bases at J, with 21 bases between. CDR1 is MNHEY and CDR2 is SVGEGT in the germline V gene. The CDR3 is 16 amino acids. The CDR3 DNA is TGTGCCAGCAGTGCCGGGACCACCGGCCGGGGTGAGACCCAGTACTTC. Amino acids: CASSAGTTGRGETQYF.

In its sample, this clonotype was seen many times. This chain connects TRBV6-6 to TRBJ2-1, with 7 nucleotides matching TRBD1. The CDR3 spans 14 residues. V shed 6 bases and J 12 bases; nucleotides not matched to a gene: 14. The germline V gene encodes CDR1 MNHNY and CDR2 SVGAGI (reference sequence). CDR3 sequence (DNA): TGTGCCAGCAGCCCCGCCCCTGACAGGGCTCGGCAGTTCTTC. It encodes CASSPAPDRARQFF.